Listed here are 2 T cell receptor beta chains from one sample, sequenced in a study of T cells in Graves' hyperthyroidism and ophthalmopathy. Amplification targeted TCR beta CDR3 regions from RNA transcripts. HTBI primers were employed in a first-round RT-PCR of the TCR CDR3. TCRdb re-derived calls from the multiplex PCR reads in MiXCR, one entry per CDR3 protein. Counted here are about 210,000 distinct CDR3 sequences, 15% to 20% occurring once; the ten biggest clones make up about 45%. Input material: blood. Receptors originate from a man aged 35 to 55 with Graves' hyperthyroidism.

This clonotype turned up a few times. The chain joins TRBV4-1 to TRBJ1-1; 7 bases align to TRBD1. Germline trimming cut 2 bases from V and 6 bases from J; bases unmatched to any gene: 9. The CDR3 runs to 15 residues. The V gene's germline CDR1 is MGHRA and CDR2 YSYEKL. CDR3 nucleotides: TGCGCCAGCAGCCAAAGTAAACAGGGGAATGCTGAAGCTTTCTTT. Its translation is CASSQSKQGNAEAFF.

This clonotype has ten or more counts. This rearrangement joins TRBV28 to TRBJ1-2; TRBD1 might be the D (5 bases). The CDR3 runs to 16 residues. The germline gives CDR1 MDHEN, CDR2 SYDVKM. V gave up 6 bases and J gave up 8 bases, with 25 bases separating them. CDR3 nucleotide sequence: TGTGCCAGCAGACCGGGGGGGTTCAGGGTTTCTGTCGGCTACACCTTC. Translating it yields CASRPGGFRVSVGYTF.